Shown below are 8 T cell receptor beta chains from a single sample sequenced in a study of shared clonotypes between healthy human individuals. The data were produced by immunoSEQ multiplex PCR, yet TCRdb's version contains in-frame clones alone and is incomplete. The data contain roughly 170,000 clones, approximately 70% of them singletons. The specimen was memory CD4+ T cells sorted from blood. Subset defined: CD45RA-negative fraction. Every receptor here comes from a man aged 25-45 years in good health.

The chain carries TRBV7-9 and TRBJ1-2; D is unclear. From germline, CDR1 is SEHNR and CDR2 FQNEAQ (reference sequence). Trimming pared 3 bases from V and 4 bases from J, leaving 18 bases between. This CDR3 spans 16 amino acids. CDR3 sequence (DNA): TGTGCCAGCAGCTTGACTAATTTTAAGGGTAGCTATGGCTACACCTTC. Its translation is CASSLTNFKGSYGYTF.

The CDR3 loop is CASSLVPDYQPQHF. The CDR3 region has the DNA TGTGCCAGCAGCTTAGTCCCCGACTATCAGCCCCAGCATTTT. This chain connects TRBV5-5 to TRBJ1-5; D gene unclear. Germline assignment: CDR1 SGHKS and CDR2 YYEKEE (reference sequence). V lost 2 bases and J 5 bases, leaving 11 bases between the germline ends. The CDR3 spans 14 residues.

The CDR3 DNA is TGTGCCAGTAGTATGGGGACCTCGGGGACCCAGTACTTC. Its protein is CASSMGTSGTQYF. The J gene is TRBJ2-5, the V gene TRBV19; D may be TRBD1 or TRBD2 (5 bases each). V lost 3 bases to trimming and J lost 7 bases, with 12 bases between them. This CDR3 is 13 amino acids long. Germline CDR1 and CDR2: LNHDA and SQIVND (reference sequence).

The sample holds a few counts of this clone. CDR3 nucleotide sequence: TGTGCCAGCAGGATGGACAGGGGTTATGGGGCCAACGTCCTGACTTTC. Amino acids: CASRMDRGYGANVLTF. V usage is TRBV25-1 and J usage is TRBJ2-6; 9 bases map to TRBD1. The junction had 6 bases not matched to a gene; V was cut back by 6 bases and J by 3 bases. The CDR3 extends over 16 amino acids. CDR1 and CDR2 (germline): MGHDK, SYGVNS.

As concerns this clone: Other DNA sequences in the same sample also yield this CDR3. J is TRBJ2-5 and V is TRBV5-1; D is perhaps TRBD2 (7 bases). This CDR3 has 14 residues. CDR1 is SGHRS, CDR2 YFSETQ, per germline. Trimming pared 2 bases from V and 2 bases from J, leaving 10 bases between. In DNA form, the CDR3 reads TGCGCCAGCAGCTTACAGGGAGGGCAAGAGACCCAGTACTTC. Protein: CASSLQGGQETQYF. The whole variable domain, remainder taken from reference TRBV5-1 and TRBJ2-5, is KAGVTQTPRYLIKTRGQQVTLSCSPISGHRSVSWYQQTPGQGLQFLFEYFSETQRNKGNFPGRFSGRQFSNSRSEMNVSTLELGDSALYLCASSLQGGQETQYFGPGTRLLVL.

This clone appeared a single time. The J gene is TRBJ2-7, the V gene TRBV6-1; 8 nucleotides line up with TRBD1. CDR3 length equals 16 residues. From germline, CDR1 is MNHNS and CDR2 SASEGT. The V gene end was trimmed by 1 base and the J gene end by 3 bases; junction bases not matched to a gene: 8. For the CDR3, the DNA is TGTGCCAGCAGTGAAGGGGGACAGGTACGATACTACGAGCAGTACTTC. Its protein product is CASSEGGQVRYYEQYF.

This clone was found once. The V gene is TRBV7-6, the J gene TRBJ2-7; 7 bases line up with TRBD2. The germline V gene has CDR1 SGHVS and CDR2 FNYEAQ. This CDR3 comprises 14 residues. V lost 5 bases and J lost 2; bases outside the gene matches: 6. DNA for the CDR3: TGTGCCAGCAGCCGAAGCGGGAATACCTACGAGCAGTACTTC. This gives the protein CASSRSGNTYEQYF.

This rearrangement joins TRBV7-2 to TRBJ2-2; no clear D gene. Trimming left V 6 bases short and J 6 bases short, with 14 bases between. This CDR3 contains 14 residues. The germline gives CDR1 SGHTA, CDR2 FQGNSA. The CDR3 DNA reads as TGTGCCAGCAGTGAAACGCTCCGACCCGGGGAGCTGTTTTTT. Translating it yields CASSETLRPGELFF.